The rows below give T cell receptor beta chains drawn from one sample of a study of identical twins. Using its own MiXCR run on the 5' RACE reads, TCRdb lists one record per CDR3 protein. The table lists about 480,000 distinct CDR3 sequences, approximately 15% of them singletons. These data were also filed under a second study, of yellow fever vaccine responses in identical twins.

Sequencing input: CD4+ T cells sorted from blood. These receptors originate from a young woman in good health. Both conserved end residues are part of each CDR3. The D gene is left open where the match is weak. A row's size may be missing; if present it is once, few, many or a size class.

size: many
V: TRBV19
D: TRBD1
J: TRBJ2-2
DNA: TGTGCCAGTAGTATAGGGGACAGTATCACCGGGGAGCTGTTTTTT
CDR3: CASSIGDSITGELFF

size: .
V: TRBV20-1
D: TRBD1
J: TRBJ2-2
DNA: TGCAGTGCTAGAGGGACAGGGGTGAGAAACACCGGGGAGCTGTTTTTT
CDR3: CSARGTGVRNTGELFF

size: many
V: TRBV15
D: TRBD1
J: TRBJ2-2
DNA: TGTGCCACCAGCAGAAGAGGGTGGGGACAGGAGAACACCGGGGAGCTGTTTTTT
CDR3: CATSRRGWGQENTGELFF

size: few
V: TRBV7-2
D: .
J: TRBJ2-2
DNA: TGTGCCAGCAGCTCGGATTTGAGGAGCGGGGAGCTGTTTTTT
CDR3: CASSSDLRSGELFF

size: .
V: TRBV4-3
D: TRBD2
J: TRBJ2-5
DNA: TGCGCCAGCAGCCAATCAACTAGCGGGAGACGCGAGACCCAGTACTTC
CDR3: CASSQSTSGRRETQYF

size: few
V: TRBV5-5
D: .
J: TRBJ2-5
DNA: TGTGCCAGCAGCTTTACTAGGGGAGAGACCCAGTACTTC
CDR3: CASSFTRGETQYF

size: .
V: TRBV10-3
D: .
J: TRBJ2-1
DNA: TGTGCCATCAGTGAGCCTCTAGGGGTGAATGAGCAGTTCTTC
CDR3: CAISEPLGVNEQFF

size: .
V: TRBV5-1
D: TRBD1
J: TRBJ1-4
DNA: TGCGCCAGCAGCCCTAGACAGGGTCGGGAAAAACTGTTTTTT
CDR3: CASSPRQGREKLFF

size: .
V: TRBV4-3
D: .
J: TRBJ2-2
DNA: TGCGCCAGCAGCCAAGGCACCCCAGAGGAGCTTCACACCGGGGAGCTGTTTTTT
CDR3: CASSQGTPEELHTGELFF

size: many
V: TRBV5-1
D: TRBD1
J: TRBJ2-1
DNA: TGCGCCAGCAGCTCGGGGACAGGGGGATCCTACAATGAGCAGTTCTTC
CDR3: CASSSGTGGSYNEQFF

size: many
V: TRBV5-1
D: .
J: TRBJ2-7
DNA: TGCGCCAGCAGCTTGGAGCGAGGGGTCTACGAGCAGTACTTC
CDR3: CASSLERGVYEQYF

size: .
V: TRBV19
D: TRBD1
J: TRBJ1-5
DNA: TGTGCCAGTGGCAGGGGGCGAGATAATCAGCCCCAGCATTTT
CDR3: CASGRGRDNQPQHF

size: many
V: TRBV29-1
D: .
J: TRBJ2-5
DNA: TGCAGCGTTATCGACAGGCCGGGGGGGACCCAGTACTTC
CDR3: CSVIDRPGGTQYF

size: few
V: TRBV18
D: TRBD1
J: TRBJ2-1
DNA: TGTGCCAGCTCACCTCAGGGGGTCCTGGGCAATGAGCAGTTCTTC
CDR3: CASSPQGVLGNEQFF

size: .
V: TRBV5-1
D: TRBD1
J: TRBJ1-3
DNA: TGCGCCAGCAGCGGAGGGACAGGGAACAGCTCGAAACCTGGAAACACCATATATTTT
CDR3: CASSGGTGNSSKPGNTIYF

size: few
V: TRBV12-3/TRBV12-4
D: .
J: TRBJ2-3
DNA: TGTGCCAGCAGTTCTCTCTCCCGCCGGGGGCGGGCAGATACGCAGTATTTT
CDR3: CASSSLSRRGRADTQYF

size: many
V: TRBV12-3/TRBV12-4
D: .
J: TRBJ1-2
DNA: TGTGCCAGCAGTCCCGACCGAGTCAACTATGGCTACACCTTC
CDR3: CASSPDRVNYGYTF

size: few
V: TRBV11-3
D: .
J: TRBJ2-1
DNA: TGTGCCAGCAGCTTAGATCAGGGGAGACGCAATGAGCAGTTCTTC
CDR3: CASSLDQGRRNEQFF

size: many
V: TRBV5-1
D: .
J: TRBJ2-5
DNA: TGCGCCAGCAGCCCCAGACGGTGGGAGCAAGAGACCCAGTACTTC
CDR3: CASSPRRWEQETQYF

size: .
V: TRBV7-2
D: TRBD2
J: TRBJ2-7
DNA: TGTGCCAGCAGCTCCCAAGCGGGAGACTTCCCCTACGAGCAGTACTTC
CDR3: CASSSQAGDFPYEQYF

size: .
V: TRBV4-1
D: TRBD2
J: TRBJ2-1
DNA: TGCGCCAGCAGCCAAGGACTAGCGTTGAACAATGAGCAGTTCTTC
CDR3: CASSQGLALNNEQFF

size: many
V: TRBV6-5
D: .
J: TRBJ1-1
DNA: TGTGCCAGCAGTTACTCCCTGAATCGGGGGACTGAAGCTTTCTTT
CDR3: CASSYSLNRGTEAFF

size: .
V: TRBV7-2
D: .
J: TRBJ2-7
DNA: TGTGCCAGCAGCCAAGAGGGACACCACTCCTACGAGCAGTACTTC
CDR3: CASSQEGHHSYEQYF

size: .
V: TRBV20-1
D: TRBD1
J: TRBJ2-2
DNA: TGCAGTGCTACTCGGACAGGGGGGTTTTCCGGGGAGCTGTTTTTT
CDR3: CSATRTGGFSGELFF

size: many
V: TRBV5-1
D: .
J: TRBJ2-7
DNA: TGCGCCAGCAGCCTGGGACACGTTACCTACGAGCAGTACTTC
CDR3: CASSLGHVTYEQYF

size: many
V: TRBV7-2
D: .
J: TRBJ1-2
DNA: TGTGCCAGCAGCCAACAGACACGACTTGGTGGCTACACCTTC
CDR3: CASSQQTRLGGYTF

size: .
V: TRBV5-5
D: .
J: TRBJ1-3
DNA: TGTGCCAGCAGCTTTCGGGGCAGACAGAGCTCTGGAAACACCATATATTTT
CDR3: CASSFRGRQSSGNTIYF

size: many
V: TRBV12-3/TRBV12-4
D: .
J: TRBJ2-7
DNA: TGTGCCAGCAGTTTGACCAGACTTACCTACGAGCAGTACTTC
CDR3: CASSLTRLTYEQYF

size: many
V: TRBV12-3/TRBV12-4
D: .
J: TRBJ2-7
DNA: TGTGCCAGCACCGAATGGACTGCTCCCTACGAGCAGTACTTC
CDR3: CASTEWTAPYEQYF

size: few
V: TRBV7-2
D: TRBD1
J: TRBJ2-7
DNA: TGTGCCAGCAGACCCGTCGGACAGGGGTCCTACGAGCAGTACTTC
CDR3: CASRPVGQGSYEQYF

size: .
V: TRBV7-2
D: TRBD1
J: TRBJ2-2
DNA: TGTGCCAGCAGCCGACAGGGGTTTGGGGAGCTGTTTTTT
CDR3: CASSRQGFGELFF

size: few
V: TRBV7-9
D: TRBD1
J: TRBJ1-4
DNA: TGTGCCAGCAGCCTCAGGGACAGGAGTGAAAAACTGTTTTTT
CDR3: CASSLRDRSEKLFF

size: .
V: TRBV6-1
D: .
J: TRBJ1-2
DNA: TGTGCCAGCAGCCGACCATTGACAGGCAACTATGGCTACACCTTC
CDR3: CASSRPLTGNYGYTF

size: .
V: TRBV27
D: TRBD1
J: TRBJ2-7
DNA: TGTGCCAGCAGTTTATTCACCGGGACAGGGGGGTCCTACGAGCAGTACTTC
CDR3: CASSLFTGTGGSYEQYF

size: few
V: TRBV2
D: TRBD2
J: TRBJ2-3
DNA: TGTGCCAGCAGGCCTAGCGGGGGAGATACGCAGTATTTT
CDR3: CASRPSGGDTQYF

size: few
V: TRBV10-3
D: TRBD2
J: TRBJ2-5
DNA: TGTGCCATCAGAGCGGGAGTACAAGAGACCCAGTACTTC
CDR3: CAIRAGVQETQYF

size: few
V: TRBV10-3
D: .
J: TRBJ2-1
DNA: TGTGCCATCAAGAGTCTCAGTGAGCAGTTCTTC
CDR3: CAIKSLSEQFF

size: once
V: TRBV29-1
D: .
J: TRBJ2-1
DNA: TGCAGCGTTGAGTTTGGCAGCTCCTACAATGAGCAGTTCTTC
CDR3: CSVEFGSSYNEQFF

size: many
V: TRBV4-2
D: TRBD2
J: TRBJ2-3
DNA: TGTGCCAGCAGCCAAGGGTATCGACCGGGACTAGCGGGGAGAACTAGCACAGATACGCAGTATTTT
CDR3: CASSQGYRPGLAGRTSTDTQYF

size: many
V: TRBV12-3/TRBV12-4
D: .
J: TRBJ2-6
DNA: TGTGCCAGCAGTTTATGGGGTGCCGGGGCCAACGTCCTGACTTTC
CDR3: CASSLWGAGANVLTF

size: .
V: TRBV19
D: .
J: TRBJ1-1
DNA: TGTGCCAGTAGTTCCAGGGGACGGATGAACACTGAAGCTTTCTTT
CDR3: CASSSRGRMNTEAFF

size: few
V: TRBV7-2
D: .
J: TRBJ2-3
DNA: TGTGCCAGCAGCTTAGTCCCCGTCACAAATACGCAGTATTTT
CDR3: CASSLVPVTNTQYF

size: .
V: TRBV5-6
D: .
J: TRBJ2-7
DNA: TGTGCCAGCAGCGCCAGGGGGGCCTACGAGCAGTACTTC
CDR3: CASSARGAYEQYF

size: .
V: TRBV5-1
D: .
J: TRBJ2-1
DNA: TGCGCCAGCAGCTTGGGCTCCAGCGGAAGCTCCTACAATGAGCAGTTCTTC
CDR3: CASSLGSSGSSYNEQFF